This T cell receptor (beta chain) was observed in a study of blood T cell repertoires in COVID-19. Study overall: The study drew acute and convalescent COVID-19 samples from the United States, Italy and Spain. T cells, B-cell-depleted T cells, or PBMCs supplied cDNA or gDNA.

Participants were aged about 18 to 100 years from approximately 25 US areas. Cohorts were assigned according to the clinical history that participants reported. The table came from immunoSEQ multiplex PCR; TCRdb's copy has only in-frame clones and leaves some out. The sample shows 330,000 or so clones, 87% of them seen only once. This CDR3 is 13 amino acids long. V was clipped by 0 bases and J by 10 bases, with 7 bases between them. Germline V CDR1 and CDR2: LNHDA, SQIVND (reference sequence). The TCR comes from a woman in her 30s who had recovered from COVID-19. The chain couples TRBV19 to TRBJ1-6; D ambiguous. The sequencing sample was made of PBMCs or T cells enriched from blood (not recorded which). The CDR3 spells CASSIDLQSPLHF. The CDR3 DNA sequence: TGTGCCAGTAGTATAGATCTTCAGTCACCCCTCCACTTT.